The T cell receptor (beta chain) described here comes from a study of blood T cell repertoires in COVID-19. Overall study context: Sources were T cells, B-cell-depleted T cells, or PBMCs; the material itself was cDNA or gDNA.

The CDR3 spans 15 residues. Germline CDR1 and CDR2: MDHEN and SYDVKM. The V end was cut by 2 bases, the J end by 2 bases, with 11 bases between. As handled by the study authors: Amplification of reference gene primers provided the estimated nucleated cell counts. Generated by immunoSEQ multiplex PCR, the TCRdb table keeps only in-frame clones and is missing some. D and trimming were read from the DNA, whereas the V and J calls and clone size are those reported in that table. The sample includes more than 65,000 clones, 65% to 80% of them seen just once. The chain has TRBV28 and TRBJ2-3, with D possibly matching TRBD2 (5 bases). Sequenced: peripheral blood. The sequence was collected from a woman aged 50 to 65 with acute or convalescent COVID-19. The CDR3 DNA reads TGTGCCAGCAGTTTACCCGGGAAGAACACAGATACGCAGTATTTT. Translated: CASSLPGKNTDTQYF.